This note documents a single TCR beta chain sequence. The sample originates from a study of blood T cell repertoires in COVID-19. The J segment lost 5 bases and the V segment lost 4 bases, leaving 5 bases of the junction unmatched. Germline CDR1 reads SGHNT; CDR2 reads YYREEE (reference sequence). The CDR3 consists of 14 residues. Methods used by the authors: Nucleated cell counts were estimated from reference gene primer amplification. The assay was immunoSEQ multiplex PCR, and TCRdb's table has in-frame clones only and misses some. V and J calls and clone size follow that table, whereas D and trimming were derived from the DNA. In the table there are about 130,000 clones, 70% to 90% of which are singletons.

The V and J genes are TRBV5-4 and TRBJ2-3, with 9 bases fitting TRBD2. Sequencing used peripheral blood. This clonotype originated in an older woman with acute or convalescent COVID-19. The CDR3 loop is CASSASGTVDTQYF. In nucleotides, the CDR3 is TGTGCCAGCAGCGCTAGCGGGACCGTAGATACGCAGTATTTT.